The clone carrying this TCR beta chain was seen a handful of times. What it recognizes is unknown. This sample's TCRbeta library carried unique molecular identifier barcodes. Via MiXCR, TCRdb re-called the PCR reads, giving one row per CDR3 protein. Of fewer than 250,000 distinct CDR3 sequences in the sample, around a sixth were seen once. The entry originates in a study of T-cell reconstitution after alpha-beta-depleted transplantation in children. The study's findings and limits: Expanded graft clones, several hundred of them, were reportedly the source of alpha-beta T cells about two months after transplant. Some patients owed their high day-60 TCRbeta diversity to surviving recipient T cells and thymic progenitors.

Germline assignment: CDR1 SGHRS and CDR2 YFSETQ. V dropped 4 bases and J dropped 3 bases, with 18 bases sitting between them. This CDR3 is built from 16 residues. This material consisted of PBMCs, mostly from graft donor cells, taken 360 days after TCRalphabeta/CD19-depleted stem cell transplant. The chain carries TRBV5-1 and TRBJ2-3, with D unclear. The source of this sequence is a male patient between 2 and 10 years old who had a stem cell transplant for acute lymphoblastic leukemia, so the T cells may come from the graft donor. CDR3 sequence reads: CASSPLMEGPTDTQYF. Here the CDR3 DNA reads TGCGCCAGCAGCCCCCTCATGGAAGGTCCGACAGATACGCAGTATTTT.